The sequence of this T cell receptor (beta chain) was determined in a study of blood T cell repertoires in COVID-19. In the authors' methods: Reference gene primer amplification yielded estimated nucleated cell counts. Some clones are missing from TCRdb's copy, which holds only in-frame ones; the method was immunoSEQ multiplex PCR. D and trimming come from the DNA, and the V and J calls and clone size come from that table. The sample includes 100,000 to 150,000 clones, around 77% of them seen just once. V dropped 8 bases and J dropped 2 bases, with 13 bases sitting between them. In germline, CDR1 is KGHDR, CDR2 SFDVKD. The CDR3 spans 14 residues.

This chain uses TRBV24-1 with TRBJ2-3; possible D gene TRBD1, 5 bases. The sample taken for sequencing was peripheral blood. The clonotype originates from a man aged 55-75 years with active or convalescent COVID-19. The CDR3 loop is CATMRGQVTDTQYF. The DNA of the CDR3 is TGTGCCACCATGCGAGGACAAGTCACAGATACGCAGTATTTT.